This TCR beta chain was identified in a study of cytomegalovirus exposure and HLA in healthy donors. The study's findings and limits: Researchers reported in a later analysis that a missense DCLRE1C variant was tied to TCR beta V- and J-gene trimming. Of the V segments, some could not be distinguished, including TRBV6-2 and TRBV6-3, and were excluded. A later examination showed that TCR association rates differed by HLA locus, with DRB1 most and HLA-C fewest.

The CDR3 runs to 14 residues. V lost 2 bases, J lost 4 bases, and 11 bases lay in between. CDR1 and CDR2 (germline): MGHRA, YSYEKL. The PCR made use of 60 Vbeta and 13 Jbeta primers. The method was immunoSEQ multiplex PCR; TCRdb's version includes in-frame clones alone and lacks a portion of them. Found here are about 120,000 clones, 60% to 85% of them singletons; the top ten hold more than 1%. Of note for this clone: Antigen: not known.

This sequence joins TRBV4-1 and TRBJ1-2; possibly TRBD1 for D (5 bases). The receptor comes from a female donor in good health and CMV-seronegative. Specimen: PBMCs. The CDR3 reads CASSQSRVAYGYTF. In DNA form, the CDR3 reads TGCGCCAGCAGCCAATCCAGGGTGGCCTATGGCTACACCTTC.